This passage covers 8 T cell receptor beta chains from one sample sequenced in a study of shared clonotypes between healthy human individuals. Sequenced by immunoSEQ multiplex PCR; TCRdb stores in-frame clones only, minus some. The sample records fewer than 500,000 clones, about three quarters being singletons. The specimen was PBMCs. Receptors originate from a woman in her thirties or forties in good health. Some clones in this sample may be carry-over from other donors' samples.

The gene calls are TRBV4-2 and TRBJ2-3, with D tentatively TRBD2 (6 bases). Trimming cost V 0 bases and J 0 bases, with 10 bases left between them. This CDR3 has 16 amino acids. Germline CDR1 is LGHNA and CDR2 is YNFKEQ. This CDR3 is CASSQDGGASTDTQYF. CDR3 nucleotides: TGTGCCAGCAGCCAAGACGGGGGAGCTAGCACAGATACGCAGTATTTT.

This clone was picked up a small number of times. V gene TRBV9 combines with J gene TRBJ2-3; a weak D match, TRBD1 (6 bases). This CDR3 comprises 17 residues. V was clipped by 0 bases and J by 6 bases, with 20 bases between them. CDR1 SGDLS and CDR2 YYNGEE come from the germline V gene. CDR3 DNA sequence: TGTGCCAGCAGCGTAGGATCGAGGGGGAGATCGGGTGATACGCAGTATTTT. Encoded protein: CASSVGSRGRSGDTQYF.

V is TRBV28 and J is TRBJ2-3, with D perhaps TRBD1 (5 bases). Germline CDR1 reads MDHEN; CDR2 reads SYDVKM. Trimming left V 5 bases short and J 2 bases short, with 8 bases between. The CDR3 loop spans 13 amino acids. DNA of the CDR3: TGTGCCAGCAGTAGACAGTCCACAGATACGCAGTATTTT. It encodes CASSRQSTDTQYF.

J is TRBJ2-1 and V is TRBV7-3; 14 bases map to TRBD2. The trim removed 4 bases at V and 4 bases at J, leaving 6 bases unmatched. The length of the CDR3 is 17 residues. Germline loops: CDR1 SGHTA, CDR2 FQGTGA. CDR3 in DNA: TGTGCCAGCAGCTCCAGACTAGCGGGAGGGCCTTACAATGAGCAGTTCTTC. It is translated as CASSSRLAGGPYNEQFF. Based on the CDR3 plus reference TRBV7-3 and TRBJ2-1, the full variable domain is GAGVSQTPSNKVTEKGKYVELRCDPISGHTALYWYRQSLGQGPEFLIYFQGTGAADDSGLPNDRFFAVRPEGSVSTLKIQRTERGDSAVYLCASSSRLAGGPYNEQFFGPGTRLTVL.

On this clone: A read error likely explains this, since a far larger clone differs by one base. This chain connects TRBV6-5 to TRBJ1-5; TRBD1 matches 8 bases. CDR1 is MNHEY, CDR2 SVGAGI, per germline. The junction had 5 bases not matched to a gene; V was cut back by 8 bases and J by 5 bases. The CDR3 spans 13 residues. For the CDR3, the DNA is TGTGCCAGCTCAACACAGGGGGATCAGCCCCAGCATTTT. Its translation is CASSTQGDQPQHF.

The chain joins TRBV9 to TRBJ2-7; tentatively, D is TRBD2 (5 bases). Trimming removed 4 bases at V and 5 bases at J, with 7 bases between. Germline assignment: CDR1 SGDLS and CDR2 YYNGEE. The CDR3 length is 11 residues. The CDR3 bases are TGTGCCAGCAGCAACGGGGACGAGCAGTACTTC. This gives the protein CASSNGDEQYF.

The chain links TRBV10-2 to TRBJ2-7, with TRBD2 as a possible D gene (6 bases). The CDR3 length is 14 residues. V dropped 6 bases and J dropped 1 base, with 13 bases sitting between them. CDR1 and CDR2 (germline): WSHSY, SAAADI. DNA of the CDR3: TGCGCCAGCAGCCCGTGGCTAGCGTCCTACGAGCAGTACTTC. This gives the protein CASSPWLASYEQYF.

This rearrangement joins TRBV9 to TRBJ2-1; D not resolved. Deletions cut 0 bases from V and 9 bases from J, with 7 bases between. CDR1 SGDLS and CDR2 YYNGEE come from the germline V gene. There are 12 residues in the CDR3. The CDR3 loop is CASSVVMGEQFF. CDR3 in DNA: TGTGCCAGCAGCGTAGTTATGGGTGAGCAGTTCTTC.